This T cell receptor beta chain was recorded in a study of CD8 T cells in ankylosing spondylitis. Libraries for TCR beta were made by quantitative 5'-RACE with molecular barcodes. From the 5' RACE reads, TCRdb called clonotypes with MiXCR, one entry per CDR3 protein. The sample carries under 250,000 distinct CDR3 sequences, 8% to 10% recorded once. General observations from the study: In reactive arthritis synovial fluid and blood, some motif variants had been reported before. Enrichment of disease-linked clones was reportedly significant in matched ankylosing spondylitis synovial fluid. Ankylosing spondylitis blood seemed to carry a telltale TCR beta motif made of fewer than ten highly homologous variants.

This clonotype has a count of ten or more. What it binds is not known. Germline lookup yields CDR1 MDHEN and CDR2 SYDVKM. Trimming cost V 2 bases and J 2 bases, with 7 bases left between them. This CDR3 comprises 13 residues. Sequenced input: blood, either unsorted or a sorted T cell fraction (not recorded which). This rearrangement joins TRBV28 to TRBJ2-7; D not resolved. This sequence originates from a female donor with ankylosing spondylitis or in good health (not recorded which). The CDR3 sequence: CASSLTLTYEQYF. The CDR3 DNA reads as TGTGCCAGCAGTTTAACCCTGACCTACGAGCAGTACTTC.